The 27 T cell receptor beta chains listed next were all sequenced from one sample in a study of CD8+ T cells in alopecia areata. Extraction and reverse transcription of RNA yielded cDNA as the sequencing template. Sequencing used immunoSEQ multiplex PCR; TCRdb keeps in-frame clones, though not all of them. The data show some 180,000 clones, around 63% seen once. Specimen: CD4+ T cells sorted from blood, collected at week 0. These receptors all come from a human donor with alopecia areata.

This chain joins TRBV27 and TRBJ2-1, with 7 nucleotides matching TRBD2. Germline assignment: CDR1 MNHEY and CDR2 SMNVEV (reference sequence). CDR3 length: 15 residues. Trimming cost V 5 bases and J 5 bases; bases outside gene matches: 9. The CDR3 DNA reads as TGTGCCAGCAGTAGGCCTGGGGGACTACACAATGAGCAGTTCTTC. Translating it yields CASSRPGGLHNEQFF.

This rearrangement joins TRBV7-2 to TRBJ1-2; unclear D gene. The CDR3 consists of 12 residues. The ends were cut back, 6 bases at V and 4 bases at J, with 9 bases in the middle. The V gene's germline CDR1 is SGHTA and CDR2 FQGNSA. The CDR3 DNA is TGTGCCAGCAGTGAACTTGGCTATGGCTACACCTTC. Residues: CASSELGYGYTF.

V and J are TRBV4-1 and TRBJ1-1; D is possibly TRBD1 (5 bases). V lost 3 bases and J 5 bases, leaving 13 bases between the germline ends. The CDR3 length is 14 residues. CDR1 is MGHRA and CDR2 is YSYEKL in the germline V gene. CDR3: CASSHPREGTEAFF. Written as DNA, the CDR3 is TGCGCCAGCAGCCACCCCCGGGAGGGGACTGAAGCTTTCTTT.

This chain joins TRBV6-5 and TRBJ1-4; D gene unclear. Germline CDR1 and CDR2: MNHEY and SVGAGI. This CDR3 is built from 15 residues. Trimming left V 5 bases short and J 0 bases short, with 10 bases between. The CDR3 sequence is CASSPSRATNEKLFF. In DNA form, the CDR3 reads TGTGCCAGCAGTCCAAGTCGAGCAACTAATGAAAAACTGTTTTTT.

This chain links TRBV29-1 with TRBJ1-1, with 7 bases matching TRBD1. The CDR3 extends over 13 amino acids. J gave up 7 bases and V 1 base, and 6 bases lay outside the gene matches. Germline CDR1 SQVTM, CDR2 ANQGSEA. CDR3: CSVEGKTGLEAFF. For the CDR3, the DNA is TGCAGCGTTGAAGGTAAGACAGGGCTTGAAGCTTTCTTT.

This chain connects TRBV30 to TRBJ2-4; D is ambiguous. Germline lookup yields CDR1 GTSNPN and CDR2 SVGIG (reference sequence). V was shortened by 7 bases and J by 0 bases, with 16 bases between the two germline ends. The CDR3 consists of 15 residues. The CDR3: CASSLGSLAKNIQYF. The CDR3 bases are TGTGCCTCCTCTCTGGGCAGCTTAGCCAAAAACATTCAGTACTTC.

This chain links TRBV2 with TRBJ2-3; 7 bases match TRBD2. The CDR3 covers 14 residues. Trimming took 8 bases from V and 3 from J; bases not matched to a gene: 8. CDR1 SNHLY and CDR2 FYNNEI come from the germline V gene. The CDR3 nucleotides are TGTGCCAGCTGGGTCGGGGGGTTAACAGATACGCAGTATTTT. Residues: CASWVGGLTDTQYF.

This clone was seen a handful of times. The V and J genes are TRBV7-2 and TRBJ2-7; 9 bases match TRBD2. CDR1 SGHTA and CDR2 FQGNSA come from the germline V gene. The J segment lost 1 base and the V segment lost 2 bases, leaving 0 bases of the junction unmatched. The CDR3 covers 14 residues. Here the CDR3 reads CASSLLAGSYEQYF. The DNA of the CDR3 is TGTGCCAGCAGCTTACTAGCGGGGTCCTACGAGCAGTACTTC.

The rearrangement links TRBV29-1 to TRBJ1-1; D possibly corresponds to TRBD1 (6 bases). Trimming left V 8 bases short and J 7 bases short, with 11 bases between. From germline, CDR1 is SQVTM and CDR2 ANQGSEA. This CDR3 comprises 10 residues. The CDR3 sequence is CSLRGIEAFF. CDR3 bases: TGCAGCCTTAGGGGGATTGAAGCTTTCTTT.

This clone was recorded only once. The chain uses TRBV5-1 and TRBJ2-2; 7 bases line up with TRBD2. Trimming removed 5 bases from V and 9 bases from J; junction bases left unmatched: 13. CDR3 length equals 15 residues. Germline CDR1 reads SGHRS; CDR2 reads YFSETQ. The CDR3 sequence is CASRPTSVSPRELFF. The CDR3 bases are TGCGCCAGCAGACCTACTAGCGTCTCCCCGAGGGAGCTGTTTTTT.

This clone was observed once. The chain uses TRBV9 and TRBJ2-7, with D possibly TRBD1 on 6 matching bases. Trimming left V 0 bases short and J 2 bases short, with 9 bases between. Germline V lookup: CDR1 SGDLS, CDR2 YYNGEE. CDR3 size: 14 residues. The CDR3 DNA reads as TGTGCCAGCAGCGTAGACAGGGACCCCTACGAGCAGTACTTC. This codes for CASSVDRDPYEQYF.

This chain uses TRBV5-1 with TRBJ2-4, with D possibly matching TRBD1 (6 bases). Trimming took off 5 bases at V and 0 bases at J, with 15 bases between the two ends. Looked up from germline, CDR1 is SGHRS and CDR2 is YFSETQ. This CDR3 contains 16 residues. CDR3 sequence reads: CASRPVDSAAKNIQYF. The CDR3 DNA reads as TGCGCCAGCAGACCCGTGGACAGCGCAGCCAAAAACATTCAGTACTTC.

The rearrangement links TRBV6-5 to TRBJ1-2; the D is unclear. Germline lookup yields CDR1 MNHEY and CDR2 SVGAGI. The CDR3 sequence is 13 residues long. V lost 5 bases, J lost 2 bases, and 9 bases lay in between. CDR3 loop: CASSLVRNYGYTF. In DNA form, the CDR3 reads TGTGCCAGCAGTCTCGTCAGGAACTATGGCTACACCTTC.

V and J are TRBV5-6 and TRBJ2-7; no clear D. The germline V gene has CDR1 SGHDT and CDR2 YYEEEE. The CDR3 is 15 residues long. Between the trimmed V and J ends, which lost 4 bases and 2 bases, there was a span of 16 bases. The CDR3 spells CASSPGAQTTYEQYF. CDR3 in DNA: TGTGCCAGCAGCCCAGGCGCCCAAACCACCTACGAGCAGTACTTC.

The chain recombines TRBV30 with TRBJ2-7; the D gene is possibly TRBD2 (6 bases). Trimming shortened V by 3 bases and J by 7 bases, and 22 bases separated the two germline ends. Germline V gene data show CDR1 as GTSNPN and CDR2 as SVGIG (reference sequence). The length of the CDR3 is 15 residues. CDR3 sequence: CAWSTTSLGLTEQYF. The CDR3 DNA is TGTGCCTGGAGCACAACCTCCTTGGGACTGACAGAGCAGTACTTC. The variable domain in full, with the rest retrieved from reference TRBV30 and TRBJ2-7, is SQTIHQWPATLVQPVGSPLSLECTVEGTSNPNLYWYRQAAGRGLQLLFYSVGIGQISSEVPQNLSASRPQDRQFILSSKKLLLSDSGFYLCAWSTTSLGLTEQYFGPGTRLTVT.

This chain links TRBV4-1 with TRBJ1-5, with 7 bases identical to TRBD1. This CDR3 spans 17 amino acids. With V trimmed by 6 bases and J by 7 bases, 18 bases remained unmatched. In germline, CDR1 is MGHRA, CDR2 YSYEKL. Written as DNA, the CDR3 is TGCGCCAGCAGGGTCTTAAGATTCAGGGGGGGAGAGCAGCCCCAGCATTTT. Protein product: CASRVLRFRGGEQPQHF.

The rearrangement uses TRBV5-1 and TRBJ2-1; D is undetermined. The CDR3 length is 14 residues. Germline V lookup: CDR1 SGHRS, CDR2 YFSETQ. Trimming removed 0 bases at V and 9 bases at J, with 13 bases between. This CDR3 is CASSLAERGFEQFF. The CDR3 coding sequence is TGCGCCAGCAGCTTGGCCGAACGCGGCTTTGAGCAGTTCTTC.

The rearrangement uses TRBV14 and TRBJ2-7; 8 bases are shared with TRBD1. Trimming cost V 5 bases and J 0 bases; bases outside gene matches: 6. The CDR3 extends over 15 amino acids. Germline-derived CDR1 and CDR2 are SGHDN and FVKESK. The CDR3 coding sequence is TGTGCCAGCAGCGCCGGGACAGGACACTCCTACGAGCAGTACTTC. It encodes CASSAGTGHSYEQYF.

This clone was picked up a small number of times. The chain joins TRBV10-1 to TRBJ2-1; the D gene is possibly TRBD1 (6 bases). V shed 4 bases and J shed 7 bases, with 23 bases lying between them. CDR1 WNHNN and CDR2 SYGVQD come from the germline V gene (reference sequence). The CDR3 length is 17 residues. The CDR3, as DNA: TGCGCCAGCAGTGCGGTGAACAGGGCATTAAGGAGGAATGAGCAGTTCTTC. It encodes CASSAVNRALRRNEQFF.

This clone was counted between two and nine times. The chain uses TRBV5-1 and TRBJ1-1, with D possibly being TRBD1 (5 bases). Germline loops: CDR1 SGHRS, CDR2 YFSETQ. The CDR3 is 16 amino acids. Trimming left V 2 bases short and J 1 base short, with 15 bases between. The CDR3 DNA follows: TGCGCCAGCAGCTTCAATGGGGCAGCCCCGAACACTGAAGCTTTCTTT. Protein product: CASSFNGAAPNTEAFF. Based on the CDR3 plus reference TRBV5-1 and TRBJ1-1, the full variable domain is KAGVTQTPRYLIKTRGQQVTLSCSPISGHRSVSWYQQTPGQGLQFLFEYFSETQRNKGNFPGRFSGRQFSNSRSEMNVSTLELGDSALYLCASSFNGAAPNTEAFFGQGTRLTVV.

V gene TRBV30 combines with J gene TRBJ1-1; no reliable D call. The ends were cut back, 1 base at V and 7 bases at J, with 13 bases in the middle. Germline V lookup: CDR1 GTSNPN, CDR2 SVGIG (reference sequence). The CDR3 extends over 13 amino acids. The CDR3 nucleotides read TGTGCCTGGAGTGATTCCGGACGGAGTGAAGCTTTCTTT. Encoded protein: CAWSDSGRSEAFF. The full variable domain, completed using reference TRBV30 and TRBJ1-1, is SQTIHQWPATLVQPVGSPLSLECTVEGTSNPNLYWYRQAAGRGLQLLFYSVGIGQISSEVPQNLSASRPQDRQFILSSKKLLLSDSGFYLCAWSDSGRSEAFFGQGTRLTVV.

This clone was seen a handful of times. J is TRBJ2-7 and V is TRBV6-4; D possibly corresponds to TRBD2 (5 bases). V was shortened by 5 bases and J by 5 bases, with 13 bases between the two germline ends. Germline CDR1 MRHNA, CDR2 SNTAGT. This CDR3 region has 13 residues. In DNA form, the CDR3 reads TGTGCCAGCAGTCTCCGGGAAGTCAACGAGCAGTACTTC. Its translation: CASSLREVNEQYF.

The chain joins TRBV20-1 to TRBJ2-1; no reliable D call. From germline, CDR1 is DFQATT and CDR2 SNEGSKA (reference sequence). The CDR3 has 9 residues. V was shortened by 8 bases and J by 10 bases, with 9 bases between the two germline ends. CDR3 residues: CSPRGEQFF. The DNA for the CDR3 is TGCAGTCCTCGCGGAGAGCAGTTCTTC.

This chain links TRBV30 with TRBJ2-5; D is uncertain. The V end lost 0 bases, the J end lost 7 bases, and 9 bases lay between the germline ends. Germline CDR1 GTSNPN, CDR2 SVGIG (reference sequence). The CDR3 has 12 residues. The CDR3 spells CAWSVLGSTQYF. CDR3 sequence (DNA): TGTGCCTGGAGTGTACTCGGATCGACCCAGTACTTC.

V and J are TRBV6-6 and TRBJ2-7; D remains unclear. The CDR3 length is 12 residues. Germline V gene lookup returns CDR1 MNHNY and CDR2 SVGAGI (reference sequence). The ends were cut back, 6 bases at V and 1 base at J, with 7 bases in the middle. DNA of the CDR3: TGTGCCAGCAGGACGAGTTCCTACGAGCAGTACTTC. Translating gives CASRTSSYEQYF.

This sequence joins TRBV30 and TRBJ2-3; D unclear. V was trimmed by 3 bases and J by 1 base, leaving 8 bases between them. There are 13 residues in the CDR3. CDR1 GTSNPN and CDR2 SVGIG come from the germline V gene (reference sequence). The CDR3 sequence: CAWRTPGTDTQYF. As DNA, the CDR3 is TGTGCCTGGAGGACCCCCGGCACAGATACGCAGTATTTT.

The chain combines TRBV29-1 with TRBJ2-1, with D maybe TRBD2 (5 bases). Germline V gene data show CDR1 as SQVTM and CDR2 as ANQGSEA. V lost 1 base and J lost 5, with 9 bases in between. The CDR3 contains 13 residues. This CDR3 reads CSVEGRRNNEQFF. CDR3 bases: TGCAGCGTTGAAGGGAGGCGGAACAATGAGCAGTTCTTC.